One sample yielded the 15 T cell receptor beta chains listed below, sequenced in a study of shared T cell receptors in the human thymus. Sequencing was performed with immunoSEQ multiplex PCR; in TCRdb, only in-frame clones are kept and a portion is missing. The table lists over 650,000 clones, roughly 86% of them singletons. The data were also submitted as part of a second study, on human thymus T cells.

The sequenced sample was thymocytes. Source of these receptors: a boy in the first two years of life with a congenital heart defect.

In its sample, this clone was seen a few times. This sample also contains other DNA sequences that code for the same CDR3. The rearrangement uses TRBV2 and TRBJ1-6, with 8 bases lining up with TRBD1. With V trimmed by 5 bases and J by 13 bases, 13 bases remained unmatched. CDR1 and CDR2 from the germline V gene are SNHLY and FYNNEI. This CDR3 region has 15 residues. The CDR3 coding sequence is TGTGCCAGCAGTCCCCCAGACAGGGGATACTCCCCCCTCCACTTT. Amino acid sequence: CASSPPDRGYSPLHF.

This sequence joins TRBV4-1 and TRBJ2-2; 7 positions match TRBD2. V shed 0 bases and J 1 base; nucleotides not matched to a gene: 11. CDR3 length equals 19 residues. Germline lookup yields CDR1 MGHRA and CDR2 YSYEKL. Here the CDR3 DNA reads TGCGCCAGCAGCCAAGAAGGTTTCCGGCTAGCGGAGAACACCGGGGAGCTGTTTTTT. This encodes CASSQEGFRLAENTGELFF.

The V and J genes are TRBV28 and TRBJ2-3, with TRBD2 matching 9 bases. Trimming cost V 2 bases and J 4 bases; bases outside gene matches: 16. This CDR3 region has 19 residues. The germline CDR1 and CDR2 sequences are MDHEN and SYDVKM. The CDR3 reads CASSLATTYPSGAADTQYF. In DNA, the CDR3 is TGTGCCAGCAGTTTAGCCACGACCTACCCTAGCGGGGCTGCAGATACGCAGTATTTT.

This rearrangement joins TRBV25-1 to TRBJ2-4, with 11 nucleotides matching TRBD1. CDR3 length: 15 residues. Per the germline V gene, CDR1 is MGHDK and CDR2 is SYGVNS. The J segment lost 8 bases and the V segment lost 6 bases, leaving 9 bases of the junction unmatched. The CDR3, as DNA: TGTGCCAGCAGCGGACAGGGGGCAGCTAAAGACATTCAGTACTTC. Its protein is CASSGQGAAKDIQYF.

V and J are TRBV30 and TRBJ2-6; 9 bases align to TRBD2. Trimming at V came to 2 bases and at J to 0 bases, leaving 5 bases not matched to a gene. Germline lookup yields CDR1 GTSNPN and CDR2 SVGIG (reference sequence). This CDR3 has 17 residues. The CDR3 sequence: CAWSRREGFSGANVLTF. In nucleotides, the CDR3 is TGTGCCTGGAGTCGGCGGGAGGGCTTCTCTGGGGCCAACGTCCTGACTTTC.

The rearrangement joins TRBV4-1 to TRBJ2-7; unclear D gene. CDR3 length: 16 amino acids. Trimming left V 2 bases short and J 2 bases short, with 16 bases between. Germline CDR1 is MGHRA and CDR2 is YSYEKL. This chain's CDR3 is CASSQLYIPLAYEQYF. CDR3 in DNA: TGCGCCAGCAGCCAACTTTATATCCCCCTTGCCTACGAGCAGTACTTC.

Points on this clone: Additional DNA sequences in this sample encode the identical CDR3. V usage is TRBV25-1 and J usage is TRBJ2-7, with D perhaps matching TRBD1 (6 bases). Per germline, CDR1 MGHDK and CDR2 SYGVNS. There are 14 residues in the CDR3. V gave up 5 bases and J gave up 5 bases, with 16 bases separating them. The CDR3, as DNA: TGTGCCAGCAGTTGGGGGCCGGCCGTGAACGAGCAGTACTTC. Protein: CASSWGPAVNEQYF.

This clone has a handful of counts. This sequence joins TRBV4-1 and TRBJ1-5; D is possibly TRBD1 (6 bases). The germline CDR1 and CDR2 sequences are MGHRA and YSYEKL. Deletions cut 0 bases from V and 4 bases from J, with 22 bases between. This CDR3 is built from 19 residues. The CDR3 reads CASSQDVGNRDNSNQPQHF. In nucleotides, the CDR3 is TGCGCCAGCAGCCAAGATGTGGGGAACCGGGACAATAGTAATCAGCCCCAGCATTTT.

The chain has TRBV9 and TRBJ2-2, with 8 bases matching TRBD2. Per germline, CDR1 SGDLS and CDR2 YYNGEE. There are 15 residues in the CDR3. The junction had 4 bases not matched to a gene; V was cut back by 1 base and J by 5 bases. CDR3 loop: CASSVRQRGTGELFF. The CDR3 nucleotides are TGTGCCAGCAGCGTAAGGCAGCGGGGGACCGGGGAGCTGTTTTTT.

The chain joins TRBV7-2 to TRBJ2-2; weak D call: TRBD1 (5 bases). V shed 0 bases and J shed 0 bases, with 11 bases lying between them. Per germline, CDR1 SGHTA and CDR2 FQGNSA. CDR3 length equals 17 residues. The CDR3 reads CASSLAIRTPNTGELFF. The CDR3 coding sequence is TGTGCCAGCAGCTTAGCTATAAGGACACCGAACACCGGGGAGCTGTTTTTT.

The CDR3 sequence is CASSLTAQLDQETQYF. The CDR3 DNA sequence: TGTGCCAGCAGTCTAACAGCACAACTAGACCAAGAGACCCAGTACTTC. This chain uses TRBV28 with TRBJ2-5; weak D call: TRBD2 (5 bases). In germline, CDR1 is MDHEN, CDR2 SYDVKM. Trimming took off 5 bases at V and 0 bases at J, with 16 bases between the two ends. CDR3 size: 16 residues.

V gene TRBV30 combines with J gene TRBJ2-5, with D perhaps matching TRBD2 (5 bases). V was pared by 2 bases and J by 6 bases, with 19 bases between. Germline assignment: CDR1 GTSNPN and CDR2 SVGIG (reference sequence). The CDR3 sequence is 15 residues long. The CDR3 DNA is TGTGCCTGGAGTCCCCAGGACGGGGAGATGAAGACCCAGTACTTC. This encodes CAWSPQDGEMKTQYF.

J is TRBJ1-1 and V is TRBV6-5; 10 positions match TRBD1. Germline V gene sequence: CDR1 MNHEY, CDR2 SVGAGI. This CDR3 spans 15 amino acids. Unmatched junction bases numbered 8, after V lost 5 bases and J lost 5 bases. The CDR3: CASSTGQGSRTEAFF. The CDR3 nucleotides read TGTGCCAGCAGTACGGGACAGGGGTCGCGGACTGAAGCTTTCTTT.

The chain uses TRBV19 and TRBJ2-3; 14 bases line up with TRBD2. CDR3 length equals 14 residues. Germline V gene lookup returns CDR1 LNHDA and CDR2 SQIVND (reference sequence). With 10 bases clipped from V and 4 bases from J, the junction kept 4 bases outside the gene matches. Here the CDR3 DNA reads TGTGCCACCCGACTAGCGGGAGGGGCAGATACGCAGTATTTT. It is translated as CATRLAGGADTQYF.

The chain's CDR3 is CASSQGQAGGGFDTQYF. CDR3 coding DNA: TGCGCCAGCAGCCAAGGACAAGCGGGAGGGGGTTTTGATACGCAGTATTTT. The gene calls are TRBV4-3 and TRBJ2-3, with TRBD2 matching 10 bases. After removal of 1 base from V and 6 bases from J, the junction contained 10 bases not matched to a gene. Germline V gene data show CDR1 as LGHNA and CDR2 as YSLEER. This CDR3 is 17 amino acids long.